These 15 T cell receptor beta chains were all obtained from the same sample, sequenced in a study of identical twins. TCRdb itself ran the 5' RACE reads through MiXCR, one entry per CDR3 protein. The sample yields more than 350,000 distinct CDR3 sequences, around 9% seen once. Sequencing was performed on naive T cells sorted from blood. The origin of the receptors is a woman between 50 and 59 years old in good health.

CDR3 loop: CASSLTSLQETQYF. CDR3 in DNA: TGTGCCAGCAGTCTAACTAGTCTCCAAGAGACCCAGTACTTC. The J gene is TRBJ2-5, the V gene TRBV2, with D perhaps TRBD2 (5 bases). This CDR3 region has 14 residues. From germline, CDR1 is SNHLY and CDR2 FYNNEI. Trimming cost V 5 bases and J 1 base, with 11 bases left between them.

This clonotype has a handful of counts. The chain joins TRBV5-1 to TRBJ1-1; no definite D call. Germline V gene sequence: CDR1 SGHRS, CDR2 YFSETQ. Trimming took off 4 bases at V and 1 base at J, with 11 bases between the two ends. This CDR3 comprises 14 residues. The CDR3 region is CASSGRSKNTEAFF. The CDR3 DNA is TGCGCCAGCAGCGGAAGGAGTAAGAACACTGAAGCTTTCTTT.

This clonotype was seen a few times. V usage is TRBV25-1 and J usage is TRBJ1-2; no reliable D call. The V gene lost 8 bases and the J gene lost 8 bases, with 18 bases spanning the gap. CDR3 length: 13 residues. Germline V gene sequence: CDR1 MGHDK, CDR2 SYGVNS. Here the CDR3 DNA reads TGTGCCAGCGGAGGCCCTGGAGAGGGCGGCTACACCTTC. Protein: CASGGPGEGGYTF.

This clonotype has at least ten counts. The chain combines TRBV2 with TRBJ1-5; D call uncertain. V lost 3 bases to trimming and J lost 5 bases, with 11 bases between them. The V gene's germline CDR1 is SNHLY and CDR2 FYNNEI. The length of the CDR3 is 14 residues. CDR3 sequence: CASSDWSSYQPQHF. CDR3 coding DNA: TGTGCCAGCAGTGATTGGTCCAGCTATCAGCCCCAGCATTTT.

The table lists this clonotype with many counts. The rearrangement uses TRBV29-1 and TRBJ2-2, with 7 bases lining up with TRBD2. V dropped 5 bases and J dropped 6; count of bases not matched to a gene: 9. CDR3 length: 14 amino acids. Germline assignment: CDR1 SQVTM and CDR2 ANQGSEA. The CDR3 sequence is CSVPTGLLSGELFF. CDR3 coding DNA: TGCAGCGTTCCAACGGGACTACTCTCCGGGGAGCTGTTTTTT.

This clonotype was detected a few times. This rearrangement joins TRBV6-5 to TRBJ1-6, with a weak D call TRBD1 (6 bases). The CDR3 runs to 17 residues. The V gene's germline CDR1 is MNHEY and CDR2 SVGAGI. Deletions cut 1 base from V and 5 bases from J, with 15 bases between. The CDR3 sequence is CASSYWGRRQDNSPLHF. CDR3 coding DNA: TGTGCCAGCAGTTACTGGGGACGGAGACAGGATAATTCACCCCTCCACTTT.

There are a few counts of this clonotype. This chain connects TRBV7-3 to TRBJ2-3; D is uncertain. The CDR3 loop spans 15 amino acids. The V gene's germline CDR1 is SGHTA and CDR2 FQGTGA. The V and J ends lost 1 base and 4 bases respectively, with 12 bases between them. This CDR3 reads CASSLIGAEADTQYF. CDR3 nucleotides: TGTGCCAGCAGCTTAATCGGCGCGGAAGCAGATACGCAGTATTTT.

This clonotype has a count of ten or more. The CDR3 here is CSLGGETQYF. CDR3 nucleotides: TGCAGCCTCGGCGGGGAGACCCAGTACTTC. The chain carries TRBV29-1 and TRBJ2-5; D possibly corresponds to TRBD2 (5 bases). Trimming shortened V by 8 bases and J by 5 bases, and 9 bases separated the two germline ends. CDR3 length: 10 amino acids. The V gene's germline CDR1 is SQVTM and CDR2 ANQGSEA.

The chain carries TRBV19 and TRBJ1-5; 8 positions agree with TRBD1. Per germline, CDR1 LNHDA and CDR2 SQIVND (reference sequence). The CDR3 is 14 residues long. V lost 6 bases and J lost 6; bases outside the gene matches: 7. The chain's CDR3 is CASRLRGRVQPQHF. The CDR3 DNA reads as TGTGCCAGTAGACTCAGGGGGCGCGTTCAGCCCCAGCATTTT.

The chain joins TRBV3-1 to TRBJ2-6; D ambiguous. The CDR3 loop spans 16 amino acids. Germline CDR1 reads LGHDT; CDR2 reads YNNKEL (reference sequence). Trimming took off 4 bases at V and 0 bases at J, with 10 bases between the two ends. The CDR3 sequence: CASSPRLFSGANVLTF. The CDR3 nucleotides read TGTGCCAGCAGCCCCCGACTGTTCTCTGGGGCCAACGTCCTGACTTTC.

This chain joins TRBV15 and TRBJ2-5, with TRBD1 matching over 10 bases. The trim removed 4 bases at V and 5 bases at J, leaving 7 bases unmatched. CDR1 is LNHNV and CDR2 is YYDKDF in the germline V gene (reference sequence). The CDR3 totals 15 residues. CDR3 amino acids: CATSTGTGASETQYF. CDR3 bases: TGTGCCACCAGCACCGGGACAGGGGCTTCCGAGACCCAGTACTTC. Full variable domain (outside the CDR3, taken from reference TRBV15 and TRBJ2-5): DAMVIQNPRYQVTQFGKPVTLSCSQTLNHNVMYWYQQKSSQAPKLLFHYYDKDFNNEADTPDNFQSRRPNTSFCFLDIRSPGLGDTAMYLCATSTGTGASETQYFGPGTRLLVL.

This clonotype has only a few counts. The J gene is TRBJ1-5, the V gene TRBV4-1, with D possibly TRBD1 on 5 matching bases. Germline V lookup: CDR1 MGHRA, CDR2 YSYEKL. The CDR3 length is 16 residues. V was pared by 4 bases and J by 0 bases, with 13 bases between. As DNA, the CDR3 is TGCGCCAGCAGCCCGGGCCGGGGGGGTAGCAATCAGCCCCAGCATTTT. Its protein product is CASSPGRGGSNQPQHF.

The genes are TRBV27 and TRBJ1-2; no clear D. V was clipped by 0 bases and J by 6 bases, with 8 bases between them. Germline CDR1 is MNHEY and CDR2 is SMNVEV (reference sequence). There are 13 residues in the CDR3. The CDR3 bases are TGTGCCAGCAGTTTATCGGGGAGGAATGGCTACACCTTC. Residues: CASSLSGRNGYTF.

This clonotype was seen at least ten times. The chain carries TRBV9 and TRBJ2-1; D remains unclear. The CDR3 covers 13 residues. Germline lookup yields CDR1 SGDLS and CDR2 YYNGEE. V was cut by 8 bases and J by 0 bases, with 9 bases left in between. CDR3 DNA: TGTGCCAGTTCGGCTAGCTCCTACAATGAGCAGTTCTTC. Translation gives CASSASSYNEQFF.

This clonotype has a handful of counts. The V and J genes are TRBV5-6 and TRBJ1-1, with D possibly being TRBD1 (5 bases). CDR3 length: 12 amino acids. The V gene lost 3 bases and the J gene lost 5 bases, with 8 bases spanning the gap. Germline V gene sequence: CDR1 SGHDT, CDR2 YYEEEE. This chain's CDR3 is CASSWGGTEAFF. Written as DNA, the CDR3 is TGTGCCAGCAGCTGGGGGGGGACTGAAGCTTTCTTT.